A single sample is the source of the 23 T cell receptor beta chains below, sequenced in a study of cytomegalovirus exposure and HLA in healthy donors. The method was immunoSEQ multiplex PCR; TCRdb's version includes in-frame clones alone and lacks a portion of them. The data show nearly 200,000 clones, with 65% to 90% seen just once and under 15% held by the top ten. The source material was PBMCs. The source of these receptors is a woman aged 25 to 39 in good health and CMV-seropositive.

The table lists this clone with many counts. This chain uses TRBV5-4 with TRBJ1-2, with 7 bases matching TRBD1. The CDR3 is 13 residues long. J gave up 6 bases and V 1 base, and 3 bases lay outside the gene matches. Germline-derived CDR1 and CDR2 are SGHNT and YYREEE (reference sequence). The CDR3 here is CASSLIGGDGYTF. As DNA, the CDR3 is TGTGCCAGCAGCTTGATAGGGGGCGATGGCTACACCTTC.

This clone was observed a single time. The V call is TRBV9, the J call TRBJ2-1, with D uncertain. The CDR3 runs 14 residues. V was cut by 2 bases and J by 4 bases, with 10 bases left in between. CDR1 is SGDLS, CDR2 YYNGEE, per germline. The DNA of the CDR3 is TGTGCCAGCAGCGTCGAGGCATCATACAATGAGCAGTTCTTC. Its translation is CASSVEASYNEQFF.

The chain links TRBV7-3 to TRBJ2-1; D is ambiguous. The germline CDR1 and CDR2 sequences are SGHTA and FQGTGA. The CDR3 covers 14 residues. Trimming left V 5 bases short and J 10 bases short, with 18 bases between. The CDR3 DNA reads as TGTGCCAGCAGCCCCCGTAAGGAAACGAGGGAGCAGTTCTTC. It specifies CASSPRKETREQFF.

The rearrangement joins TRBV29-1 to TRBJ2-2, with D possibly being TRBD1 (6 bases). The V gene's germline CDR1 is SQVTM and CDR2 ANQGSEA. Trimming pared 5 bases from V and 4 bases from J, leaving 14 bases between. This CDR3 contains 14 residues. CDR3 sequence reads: CSVPRGKSTGELFF. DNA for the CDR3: TGCAGCGTTCCAAGGGGGAAATCCACCGGGGAGCTGTTTTTT.

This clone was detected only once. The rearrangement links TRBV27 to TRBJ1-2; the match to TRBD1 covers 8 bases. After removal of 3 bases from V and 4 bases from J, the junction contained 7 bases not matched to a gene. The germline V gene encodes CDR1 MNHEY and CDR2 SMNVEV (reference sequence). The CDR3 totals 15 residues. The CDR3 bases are TGTGCCAGCAGTTTCGACAGGGGCTTAGCCTATGGCTACACCTTC. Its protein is CASSFDRGLAYGYTF.

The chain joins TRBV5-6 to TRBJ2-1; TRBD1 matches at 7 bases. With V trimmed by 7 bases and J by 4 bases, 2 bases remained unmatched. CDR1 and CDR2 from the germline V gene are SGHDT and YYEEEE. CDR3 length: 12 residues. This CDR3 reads CASATGYNEQFF. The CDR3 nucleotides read TGTGCCAGCGCGACAGGGTACAATGAGCAGTTCTTC.

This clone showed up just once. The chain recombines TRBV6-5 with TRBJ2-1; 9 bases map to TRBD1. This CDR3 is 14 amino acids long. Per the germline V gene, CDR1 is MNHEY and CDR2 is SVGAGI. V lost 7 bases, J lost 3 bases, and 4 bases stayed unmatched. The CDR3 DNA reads TGTGCCAGCAATGGACAGGGGATCTACAATGAGCAGTTCTTC. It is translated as CASNGQGIYNEQFF.

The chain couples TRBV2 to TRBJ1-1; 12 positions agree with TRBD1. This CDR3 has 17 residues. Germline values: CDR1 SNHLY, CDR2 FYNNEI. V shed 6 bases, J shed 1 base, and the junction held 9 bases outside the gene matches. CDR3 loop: CASRGRDRGPWNTEAFF. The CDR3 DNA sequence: TGTGCCAGCAGGGGCCGGGACAGGGGGCCATGGAACACTGAAGCTTTCTTT.

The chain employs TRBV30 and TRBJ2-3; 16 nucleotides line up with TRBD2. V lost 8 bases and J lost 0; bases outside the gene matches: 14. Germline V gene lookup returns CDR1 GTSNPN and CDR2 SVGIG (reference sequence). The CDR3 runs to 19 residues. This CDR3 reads CAGTYLGLAGGPSTDTQYF. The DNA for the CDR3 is TGTGCCGGGACCTACCTGGGACTAGCGGGAGGGCCGAGCACAGATACGCAGTATTTT.

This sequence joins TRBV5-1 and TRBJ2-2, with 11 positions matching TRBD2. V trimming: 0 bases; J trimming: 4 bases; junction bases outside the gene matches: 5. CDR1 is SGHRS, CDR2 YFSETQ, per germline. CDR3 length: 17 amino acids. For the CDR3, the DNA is TGCGCCAGCAGCTTGGATCCTAGCGGGAGGCGCACCGGGGAGCTGTTTTTT. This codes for CASSLDPSGRRTGELFF. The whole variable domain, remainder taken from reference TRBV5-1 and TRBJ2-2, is KAGVTQTPRYLIKTRGQQVTLSCSPISGHRSVSWYQQTPGQGLQFLFEYFSETQRNKGNFPGRFSGRQFSNSRSEMNVSTLELGDSALYLCASSLDPSGRRTGELFFGEGSRLTVL.

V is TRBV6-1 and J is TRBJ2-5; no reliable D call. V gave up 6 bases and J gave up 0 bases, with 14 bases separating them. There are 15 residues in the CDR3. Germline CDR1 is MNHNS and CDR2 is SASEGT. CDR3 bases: TGTGCCAGCAGACGCCAAATCGGTGACCAAGAGACCCAGTACTTC. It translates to CASRRQIGDQETQYF.

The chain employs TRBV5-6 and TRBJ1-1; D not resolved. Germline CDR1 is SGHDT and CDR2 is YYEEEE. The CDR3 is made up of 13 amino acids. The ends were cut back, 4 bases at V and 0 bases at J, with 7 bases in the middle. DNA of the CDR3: TGTGCCAGCAGCCTCGGGGTGAACACTGAAGCTTTCTTT. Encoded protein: CASSLGVNTEAFF.

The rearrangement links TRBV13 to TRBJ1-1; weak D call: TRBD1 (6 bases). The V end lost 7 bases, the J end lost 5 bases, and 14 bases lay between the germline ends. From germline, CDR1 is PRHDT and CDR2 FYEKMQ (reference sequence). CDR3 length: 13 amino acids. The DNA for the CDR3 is TGTGCCAGCACCTTCGGGGGGCTGACTGAAGCTTTCTTT. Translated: CASTFGGLTEAFF.

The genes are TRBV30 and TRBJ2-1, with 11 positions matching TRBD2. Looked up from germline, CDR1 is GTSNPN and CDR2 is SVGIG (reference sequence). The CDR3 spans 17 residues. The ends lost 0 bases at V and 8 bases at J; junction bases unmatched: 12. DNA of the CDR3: TGTGCCTGGAGTGTTAAGACTAGCGGGATTCTTTCGGATGAGCAGTTCTTC. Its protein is CAWSVKTSGILSDEQFF.

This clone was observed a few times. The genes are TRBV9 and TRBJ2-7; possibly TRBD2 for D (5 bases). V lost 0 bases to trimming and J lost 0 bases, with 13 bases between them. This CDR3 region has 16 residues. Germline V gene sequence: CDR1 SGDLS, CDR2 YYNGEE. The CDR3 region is CASSVAEGRSSYEQYF. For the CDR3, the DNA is TGTGCCAGCAGCGTAGCTGAGGGCAGGAGCTCCTACGAGCAGTACTTC.

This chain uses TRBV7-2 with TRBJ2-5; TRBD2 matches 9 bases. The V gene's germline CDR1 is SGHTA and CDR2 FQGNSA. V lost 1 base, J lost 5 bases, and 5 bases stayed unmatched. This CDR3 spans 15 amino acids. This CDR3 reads CASSLEASGIETQYF. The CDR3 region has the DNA TGTGCCAGCAGCTTAGAGGCTAGCGGGATCGAGACCCAGTACTTC.

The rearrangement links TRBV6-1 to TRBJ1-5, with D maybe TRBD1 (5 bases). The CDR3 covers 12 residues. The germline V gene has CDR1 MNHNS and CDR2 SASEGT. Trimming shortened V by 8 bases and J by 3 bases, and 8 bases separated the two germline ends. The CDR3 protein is CASRQLNQPQHF. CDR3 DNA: TGTGCCAGCCGACAGCTCAATCAGCCCCAGCATTTT.

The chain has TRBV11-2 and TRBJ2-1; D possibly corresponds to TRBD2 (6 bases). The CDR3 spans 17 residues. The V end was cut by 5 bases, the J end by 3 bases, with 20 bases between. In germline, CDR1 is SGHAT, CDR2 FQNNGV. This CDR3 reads CASSPLAALTIYNEQFF. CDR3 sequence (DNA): TGTGCCAGCAGCCCATTAGCGGCCCTGACGATCTACAATGAGCAGTTCTTC.

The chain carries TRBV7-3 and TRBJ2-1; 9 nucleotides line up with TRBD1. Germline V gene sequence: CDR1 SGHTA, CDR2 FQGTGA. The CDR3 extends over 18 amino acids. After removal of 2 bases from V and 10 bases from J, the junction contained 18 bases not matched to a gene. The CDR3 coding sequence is TGTGCCAGCAGCTTATCGGCGGGGACAGGGTGGTCCTTCAGGGAGCAGTTCTTC. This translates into CASSLSAGTGWSFREQFF.

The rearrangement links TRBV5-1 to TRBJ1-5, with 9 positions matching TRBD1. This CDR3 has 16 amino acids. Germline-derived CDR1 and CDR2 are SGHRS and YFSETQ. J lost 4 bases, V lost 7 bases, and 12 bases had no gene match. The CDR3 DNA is TGCGCCAGCCTCAAGGGGACAGGGAGGACGAATCAGCCCCAGCATTTT. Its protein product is CASLKGTGRTNQPQHF.

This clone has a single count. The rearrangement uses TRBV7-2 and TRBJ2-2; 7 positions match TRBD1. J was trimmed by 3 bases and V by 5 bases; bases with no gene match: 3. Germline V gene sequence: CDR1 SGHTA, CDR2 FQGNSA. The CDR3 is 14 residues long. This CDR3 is CASSVDRDTGELFF. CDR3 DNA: TGTGCCAGCAGCGTCGACAGGGACACCGGGGAGCTGTTTTTT.

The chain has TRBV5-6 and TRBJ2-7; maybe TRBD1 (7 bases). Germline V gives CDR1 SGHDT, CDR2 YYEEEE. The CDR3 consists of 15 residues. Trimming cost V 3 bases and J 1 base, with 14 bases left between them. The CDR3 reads CASSYGGDSSYEQYF. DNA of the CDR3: TGTGCCAGCAGCTACGGCGGGGACAGTTCCTACGAGCAGTACTTC.

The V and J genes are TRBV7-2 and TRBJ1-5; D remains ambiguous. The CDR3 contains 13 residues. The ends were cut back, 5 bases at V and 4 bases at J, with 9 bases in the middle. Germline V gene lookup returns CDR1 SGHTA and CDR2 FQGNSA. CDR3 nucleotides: TGTGCCAGCAGCCGGCAGGTAAATCAGCCCCAGCATTTT. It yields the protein CASSRQVNQPQHF.